This TCR beta chain originates from a study of cytomegalovirus exposure and HLA in healthy donors listed by TCRdb under 2017. Study-wide context: An earlier analysis of 587 of the donors reported over 250 Gb of sequence data and 95 million to 120 million unique TCR beta sequences obtained from roughly 180 million T cells. An early release that covered around 590 HLA-typed donors contained around 330 gigabases of sequencing data and roughly 84 million unique TCR sequences. The genetic ancestry cluster associated with self-reported Caucasian donors included 80% to 90% of the 300 to 450 genotyped donors. The study aimed to test whether cataloging public T cell receptors could reveal signatures of past pathogen exposure. Using immunosequencing, the study profiled T cell repertoires from some 670 subjects and related those repertoires to cytomegalovirus serostatus. Besides the first cohort of around 700 subjects, a separate validation cohort made up of roughly 120 different subjects was used. The study combined high-throughput TCR immunosequencing, statistical association of individual TCRs with disease status, and machine learning to predict cytomegalovirus infection status. A later analysis re-analyzed previously published TCR beta repertoires from 666 donors and added high-resolution HLA genotyping to study TCR occurrence patterns. In the later analysis, no new phenotypic data were used to find candidate immune exposures; instead, reliance was placed on TCR beta sequences and their occurrence across donors. In an earlier analysis of 500 to 650 of the donors, high-throughput TCR beta sequencing was used to judge whether each TCR beta V gene segment behaved as functional or pseudogenic. Alongside the repertoire data, information on donor age, sex, ethnicity and CMV serostatus was compiled. A later genetic analysis took genome-wide SNP genotypes for about three fifths of the 666 donors and used that subset as a discovery cohort. All discovery cohort repertoires had been generated on a single sequencing platform. HLA typing covered class I and class II loci at four-digit resolution. Typing coverage varied by locus: roughly 620-640 donors for A, B, C, DRB1 and DQB1; roughly 500 for DQA1; about 600 for DPA1; roughly 450 for DPB1. Roughly five DR-DQ haplotypes were treated as single units for association and clustering because of strong linkage in the cohort. Across about 370 genotyped donors of the cohort, an average of about 250,000 unique TCR beta nucleotide sequences per donor were sequenced, and 15% to 20% of those sequences were non-productive.

The cohort comprised some 700 healthy bone marrow donors. At the time of sampling, every cohort member was nominally healthy, though immune exposures that went unrecorded were likely present. The donor was CMV seronegative and belonged to the group of over 350 seronegative cohort members. Every donor gave a peripheral blood sample, and the peripheral blood mononuclear cells from that sample were used for TCR beta sequencing. Genomic DNA extraction from the blood cell samples was performed with the Qiagen DNeasy Blood Extraction Kit. V is pruned by 6 bases and J by 2 bases, leaving 8 bases of the junction without a gene match. In the germline V gene (reference sequence), CDR1 corresponds to MNHNY and CDR2 to SVGAGI. The CDR3 covers 15 residues, taking in both the cysteine and the phenylalanine. Just the 45-base CDR3 DNA is kept, in frame starting at base 1. Library preparation was by the immunoSEQ multiplex PCR assay. For the multiplex PCR, a mixture combining 60 forward primers for TCR Vbeta segments and 13 reverse primers for TCR Jbeta segments was used. The CDR3 region of rearranged TCR beta genes was amplified from genomic DNA by a multiplex PCR assay. Amplified TCR beta libraries were sequenced as 87-base-pair reads on the Illumina HiSeq System. In the authors' own workflow: A later analysis tallied about 77 million unique TCR beta chains across the 640 or so repertoires, and around 12 million of those chains were shared by two or more donors. Raw reads were error-corrected and collapsed into unique sequences with a nearest-neighbor algorithm that merged closely related sequences to remove PCR and sequencing errors. Alignment of CDR3 sequences to IMGT reference sequences was used to assign V, D and J gene segments. For a sequence to be retained, a match of at least six nucleotides was required to both a V gene segment and a J gene segment. A rearrangement was called productive if the CDR3 had no stop codons and remained in frame with V and J, and every other rearrangement was called non-productive. Following IMGT convention, CDR3 was defined as the stretch from the second conserved V-encoded cysteine to the conserved J-encoded phenylalanine. Sequences without an unambiguous match to a single V gene segment were excluded from the earlier analysis of 500 to 700 of the donors. In an earlier analysis of 587 of the donors, V segments were called functional above 56.7% productive rearrangements and were called segregating when the between-donor standard deviation exceeded 5%. A statistical classification framework was developed to diagnose cytomegalovirus status using the catalog of TCR beta chain sequences. In a later analysis, TCR nucleotide sequences were compared against IMGT/GENE-DB human TR gene sequences so that V and J genes could be assigned. Using the TCRdist pipeline, a later analysis assigned CDR3 sequences along with most-parsimonious VDJ recombination scenarios. In a later analysis, each TCR beta chain was defined by its CDR3 amino acid sequence together with its V-gene family, and reads without a unique V-gene family were excluded. To address suspected cross-contamination and a sequencing artifact, a later analysis removed around 590 highly shared, low-generation-probability nucleotide sequences. A later analysis calculated a clonal expansion index for each public chain from normalized within-repertoire ranks of inferred template counts. In a later analysis, generation probabilities were computed using a VDJ recombination model fitted to out-of-frame rearrangements, and the results were checked against IGoR. In a later analysis, hypergeometric tests were used to score TCR-TCR, TCR-HLA and TCR-CMV co-occurrence, with a repertoire-size bias correction applied to TCR pairs. A later analysis estimated false discovery rates by permuting HLA or CMV assignments 20 times. In a later analysis, co-occurring TCRs were grouped using DBSCAN, with TCRdist sequence similarity added in when clustering inside HLA-allele-positive subsets. Co-occurrence clustering excluded repertoires with fewer than 30,000 or more than 120,000 public chains, plus five with anomalous nucleotide sharing. The table comes from immuneACCESS by way of TCRdb, which keeps in-frame sequences with V and J called. Part of the clones is missing from these tables; in studies checked, under half for an unresolved V gene and the rest for unknown reasons. V, J and clone size were drawn from that table, and D and trimming were deduced from the DNA. This sample is represented by roughly 170,000 clones; more than 65% of them were singletons. The ten largest account for 1.5% to 2% of the sample.

Concerning this clone: The clone's antigen remains unknown. Per-base qualities were not stored, and no clone one base away is much larger.

Beyond this particular receptor, the publication reports: Linkage disequilibrium might explain the correlated functional status among segregating V segments, but an unknown experimental factor could not be excluded. According to a later analysis, most CMV-associated TCR beta chains appeared to be HLA-restricted, and the HLA associations seemed to be driven largely by CMV exposure. In a later genetic analysis, fewer N-insertions in productive TCRs were reported among donors in an Asian-associated ancestry cluster than the roughly 640-donor mean. Assigning TCR associations to individual alleles was difficult when HLA alleles, especially DR and DQ, strongly co-occurred. In an earlier analysis of some 500 of the donors, most TCR beta V segments appeared in productive rearrangements about 90% or about 30% of the time, broadly matching IMGT annotations. A further reported finding was that TCR beta sequences accurately predicted the HLA-A and HLA-B alleles for most subjects in the first cohort. Most TCR sequences were seen in very few donors, while some public TCRs were found in many individuals. Presence/absence analyses assumed roughly uniform sequencing depth across donors, an assumption that may not hold. The sequencing pipeline was judged likely to have produced a cluster of highly shared sequence variants as a technical artifact. The authors suggested that the approach could potentially be generalized to other disease states and immunological phenotypes. In the study, 164 TCR beta chains were listed as associated with cytomegalovirus. Fewer than 20 rarely observed V segments, including chromosome 9 orphons, were excluded from the earlier analysis of several hundred of the donors because counts were too low. The 87-base-pair reads could not distinguish some IMGT-functional V segments, including TRBV6-2 and TRBV6-3, so those segments were excluded. Because HLA typing was missing for some donors at each locus, association tests included only the typed subset. A later analysis found that TCR association rates varied across HLA loci, with DRB1 alleles showing the most associated TCRs and HLA-C alleles the fewest. The classifier was reported to diagnose cytomegalovirus status with high specificity and sensitivity in both the original cohort and the validation cohort. In vitro tests confirmed that three of the cytomegalovirus-associated TCR beta chains recognize cytomegalovirus antigens. In a later genetic analysis, a missense DCLRE1C variant was associated with V-gene and J-gene trimming of TCR beta chains, and the association was replicated in an independent cohort. At a false discovery rate of 0.05, a later analysis linked 16,951 TCR beta sequences to specific HLA alleles. According to a later analysis, parvovirus B19, influenza, CMV and Epstein-Barr virus appeared linked to several top co-occurrence clusters. For the cohort, immune exposure information was limited to CMV serostatus. Compared with equally common non-associated chains, HLA-associated TCR beta chains in a later analysis were more clonally expanded and had lower generation probabilities. In this cohort, only TCR beta chains were sequenced, and detectable features were limited by the absence of alpha or paired-chain data.

Here the chain combines TRBV6-6 and TRBJ2-5, with 8 middle bases fitting TRBD1. The clonotype originates from a woman aged 30 to 39 in good health and CMV-seronegative. Sequenced material: PBMCs. The CDR3 sequence is CASRQSRDRQETQYF. The sequenced DNA: TGTGCCAGCAGACAAAGCCGGGACAGGCAAGAGACCCAGTACTTC.